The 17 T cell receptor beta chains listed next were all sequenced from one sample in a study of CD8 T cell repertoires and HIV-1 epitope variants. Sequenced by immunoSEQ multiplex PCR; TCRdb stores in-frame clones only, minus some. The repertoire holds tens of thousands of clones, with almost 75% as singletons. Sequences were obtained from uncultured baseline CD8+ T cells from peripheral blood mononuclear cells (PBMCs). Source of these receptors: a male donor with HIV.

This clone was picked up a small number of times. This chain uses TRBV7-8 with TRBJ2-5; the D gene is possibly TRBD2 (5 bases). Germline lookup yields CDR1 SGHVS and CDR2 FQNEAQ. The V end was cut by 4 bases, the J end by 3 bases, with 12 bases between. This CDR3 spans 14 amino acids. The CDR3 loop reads CASSSPGEEETQYF. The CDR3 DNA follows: TGTGCCAGCAGCTCACCCGGGGAAGAAGAGACCCAGTACTTC.

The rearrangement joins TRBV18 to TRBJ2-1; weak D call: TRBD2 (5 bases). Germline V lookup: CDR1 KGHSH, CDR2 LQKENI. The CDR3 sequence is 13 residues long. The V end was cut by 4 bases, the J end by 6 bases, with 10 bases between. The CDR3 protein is CASSLGESNEQFF. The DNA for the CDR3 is TGTGCCAGCTCACTTGGGGAGTCCAATGAGCAGTTCTTC.

The CDR3 sequence: CASRVRAGGDYGYTF. The CDR3 DNA reads TGTGCCAGCAGAGTAAGAGCGGGGGGCGACTATGGCTACACCTTC. The genes are TRBV21-1 and TRBJ1-2. TRBV21-1 is flagged as a pseudogene. The CDR3 is 15 residues long.

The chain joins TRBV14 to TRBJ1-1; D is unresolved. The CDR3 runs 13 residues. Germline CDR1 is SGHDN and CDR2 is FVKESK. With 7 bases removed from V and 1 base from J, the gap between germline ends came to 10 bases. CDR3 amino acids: CASKGGWNTEAFF. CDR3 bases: TGTGCCAGCAAGGGCGGGTGGAACACTGAAGCTTTCTTT.

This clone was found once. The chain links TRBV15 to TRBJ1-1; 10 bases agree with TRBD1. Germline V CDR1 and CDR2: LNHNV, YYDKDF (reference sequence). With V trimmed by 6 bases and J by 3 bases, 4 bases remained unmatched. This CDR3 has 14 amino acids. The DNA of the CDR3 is TGTGCCACCAGAGCCGGGACAGGGGACACTGAAGCTTTCTTT. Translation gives CATRAGTGDTEAFF.

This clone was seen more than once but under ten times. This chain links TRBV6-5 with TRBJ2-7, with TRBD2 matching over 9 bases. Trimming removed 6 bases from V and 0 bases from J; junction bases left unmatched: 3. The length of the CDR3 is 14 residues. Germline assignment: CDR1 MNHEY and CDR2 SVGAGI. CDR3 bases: TGTGCCAGCAGGCGGACTAGCGCCTCCTACGAGCAGTACTTC. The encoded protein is CASRRTSASYEQYF.

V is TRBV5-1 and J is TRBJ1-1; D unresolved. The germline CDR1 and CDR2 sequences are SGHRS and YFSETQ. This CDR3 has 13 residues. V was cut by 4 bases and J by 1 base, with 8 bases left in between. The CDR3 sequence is CASSGQANTEAFF. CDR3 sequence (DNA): TGCGCCAGCAGCGGCCAGGCGAACACTGAAGCTTTCTTT.

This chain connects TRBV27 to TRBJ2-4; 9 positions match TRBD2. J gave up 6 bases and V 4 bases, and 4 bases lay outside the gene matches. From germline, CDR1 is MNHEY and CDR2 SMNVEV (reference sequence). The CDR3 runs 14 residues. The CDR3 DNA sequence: TGTGCCAGCAGTTCGGGACTAGCTTTAAACATTCAGTACTTC. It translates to CASSSGLALNIQYF.

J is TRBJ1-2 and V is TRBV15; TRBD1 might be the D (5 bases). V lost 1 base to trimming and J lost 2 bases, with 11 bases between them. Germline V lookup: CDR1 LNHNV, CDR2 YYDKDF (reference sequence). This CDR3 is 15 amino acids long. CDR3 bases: TGTGCCACCAGCAGAGGCGGGGGGGGAAACTATGGCTACACCTTC. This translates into CATSRGGGGNYGYTF.

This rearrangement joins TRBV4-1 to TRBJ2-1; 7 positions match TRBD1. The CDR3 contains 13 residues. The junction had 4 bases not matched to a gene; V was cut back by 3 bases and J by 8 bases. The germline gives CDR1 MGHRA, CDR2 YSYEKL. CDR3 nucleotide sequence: TGCGCCAGCAGCCACACACAGGGGTATGAGCAGTTCTTC. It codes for CASSHTQGYEQFF.

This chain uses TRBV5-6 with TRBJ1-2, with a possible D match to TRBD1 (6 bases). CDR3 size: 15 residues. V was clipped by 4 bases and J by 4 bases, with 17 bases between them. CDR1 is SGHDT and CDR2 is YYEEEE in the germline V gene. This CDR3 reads CASSPSDRQIYGYTF. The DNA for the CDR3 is TGTGCCAGCAGCCCCTCGGACAGACAGATCTATGGCTACACCTTC.

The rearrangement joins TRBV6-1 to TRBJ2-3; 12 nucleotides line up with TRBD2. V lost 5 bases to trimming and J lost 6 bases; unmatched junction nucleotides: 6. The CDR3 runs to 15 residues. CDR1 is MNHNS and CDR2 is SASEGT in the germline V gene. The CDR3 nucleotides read TGTGCCAGCAGTTCTCTAGCGGGGGGGCGGGATACGCAGTATTTT. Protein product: CASSSLAGGRDTQYF.

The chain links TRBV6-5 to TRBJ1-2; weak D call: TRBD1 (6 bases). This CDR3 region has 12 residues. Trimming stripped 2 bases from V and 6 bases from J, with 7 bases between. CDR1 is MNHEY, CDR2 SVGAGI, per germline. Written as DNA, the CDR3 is TGTGCCAGCAGTTACGGGGGGCATGGCTACACCTTC. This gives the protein CASSYGGHGYTF.

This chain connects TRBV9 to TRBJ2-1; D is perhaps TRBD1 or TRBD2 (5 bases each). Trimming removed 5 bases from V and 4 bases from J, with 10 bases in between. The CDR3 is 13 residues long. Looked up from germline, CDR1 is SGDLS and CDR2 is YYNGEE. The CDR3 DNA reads TGTGCCAGCAGTGGGGACCTTTACAATGAGCAGTTCTTC. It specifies CASSGDLYNEQFF.

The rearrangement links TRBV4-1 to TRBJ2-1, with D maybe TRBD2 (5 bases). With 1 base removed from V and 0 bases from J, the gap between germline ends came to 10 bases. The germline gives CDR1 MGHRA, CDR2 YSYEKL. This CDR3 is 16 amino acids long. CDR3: CASSQGAGSSYNEQFF. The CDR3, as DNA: TGCGCCAGCAGCCAAGGTGCGGGCAGCTCCTACAATGAGCAGTTCTTC.

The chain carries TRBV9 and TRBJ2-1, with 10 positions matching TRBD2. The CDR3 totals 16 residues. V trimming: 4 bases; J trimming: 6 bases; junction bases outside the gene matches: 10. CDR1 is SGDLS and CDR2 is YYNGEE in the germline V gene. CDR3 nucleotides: TGTGCCAGCAGCCCGTGGACTAGCGGTCTATTCAATGAGCAGTTCTTC. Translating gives CASSPWTSGLFNEQFF.

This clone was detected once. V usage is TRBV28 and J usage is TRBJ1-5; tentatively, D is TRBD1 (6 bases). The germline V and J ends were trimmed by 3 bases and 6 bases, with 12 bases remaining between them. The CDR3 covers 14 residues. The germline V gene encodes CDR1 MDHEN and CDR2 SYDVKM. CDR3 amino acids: CASSFGRGGQPQHF. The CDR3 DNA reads TGTGCCAGCAGTTTCGGCAGGGGAGGTCAGCCCCAGCATTTT.